The rows below give T cell receptor beta chains drawn from one sample of a study of T-cell reconstitution after alpha-beta-depleted transplantation in children. From the PCR reads, TCRdb called clonotypes with MiXCR, one entry per CDR3 protein. The sample lists some 81,000 distinct CDR3 sequences, 12% to 15% seen once, with roughly 30% in the top ten. The specimen comprised PBMCs, mostly from graft donor cells, sampled 180 days after TCRalphabeta/CD19-depleted stem cell transplant. Source of these receptors: a male patient between 2 and 10 years old who had a stem cell transplant for acute lymphoblastic leukemia, so the T cells may come from the graft donor. Both conserved end residues are part of each CDR3. A D gene is named only where the DNA matches it firmly. Clone size is stated in some rows and not others, as once, few, many or a class when expanded.

V gene: TRBV4-3; J gene: TRBJ2-7; clone size: many; D gene: -; CDR3 protein: CASSQTLGGGSYEQYF; CDR3 DNA: TGCGCCAGCAGCCAAACGCTCGGAGGTGGCTCCTACGAGCAGTACTTC
V gene: TRBV25-1; J gene: TRBJ1-5; clone size: -; D gene: TRBD1; CDR3 protein: CASTGEGQDQPQHF; CDR3 DNA: TGTGCCAGCACGGGGGAGGGACAGGATCAGCCCCAGCATTTT
V gene: TRBV6-5; J gene: TRBJ2-3; clone size: many; D gene: -; CDR3 protein: CASSYTSVSTDTQYF; CDR3 DNA: TGTGCCAGCAGTTATACCAGCGTGAGCACAGATACGCAGTATTTT
V gene: TRBV15; J gene: TRBJ2-5; clone size: few; D gene: -; CDR3 protein: CATVRGETQYF; CDR3 DNA: TGTGCCACCGTTAGAGGAGAGACCCAGTACTTC
V gene: TRBV20-1; J gene: TRBJ2-6; clone size: few; D gene: -; CDR3 protein: CSATDPLSGANVLTF; CDR3 DNA: TGCAGTGCCACGGATCCTCTCTCTGGGGCCAACGTCCTGACTTTC
V gene: TRBV27; J gene: TRBJ1-1; clone size: few; D gene: TRBD1; CDR3 protein: CASSTGGKTEAFF; CDR3 DNA: TGTGCCAGCAGTACAGGGGGCAAAACTGAAGCTTTCTTT
V gene: TRBV7-2; J gene: TRBJ1-5; clone size: many; D gene: TRBD1; CDR3 protein: CASSLDRGDQPQHF; CDR3 DNA: TGTGCCAGCAGCCTTGACAGGGGCGATCAGCCCCAGCATTTT
V gene: TRBV20-1; J gene: TRBJ2-7; clone size: few; D gene: -; CDR3 protein: CSARDRGRASYEQYF; CDR3 DNA: TGCAGTGCTAGAGATAGAGGCAGGGCATCCTACGAGCAGTACTTC
V gene: TRBV12-3/TRBV12-4; J gene: TRBJ1-5; clone size: many; D gene: -; CDR3 protein: CASSQQGPRNQPQHF; CDR3 DNA: TGTGCCAGCAGTCAACAGGGCCCCCGCAATCAGCCCCAGCATTTT
V gene: TRBV5-1; J gene: TRBJ2-1; clone size: few; D gene: TRBD2; CDR3 protein: CASGLAAHNEQFF; CDR3 DNA: TGCGCCAGTGGACTAGCAGCCCACAATGAGCAGTTCTTC
V gene: TRBV10-3; J gene: TRBJ2-5; clone size: many; D gene: TRBD1; CDR3 protein: CAHRPGWTGAETQYF; CDR3 DNA: TGTGCCCATCGGCCCGGCTGGACAGGGGCAGAGACCCAGTACTTC
V gene: TRBV11-1; J gene: TRBJ2-5; clone size: -; D gene: TRBD2; CDR3 protein: CASSLAAGTSGGPGVTQYF; CDR3 DNA: TGTGCCAGCAGCTTAGCTGCTGGCACTAGCGGGGGGCCGGGGGTGACCCAGTACTTC
V gene: TRBV20-1; J gene: TRBJ2-5; clone size: -; D gene: TRBD2; CDR3 protein: CSAELAGVLETQYF; CDR3 DNA: TGCAGTGCTGAGCTAGCGGGAGTTCTAGAGACCCAGTACTTC
V gene: TRBV7-2; J gene: TRBJ1-1; clone size: few; D gene: -; CDR3 protein: CASSLRLGPPGAFF; CDR3 DNA: TGTGCCAGCAGCTTGCGCCTGGGACCGCCGGGGGCTTTCTTT
V gene: TRBV20-1; J gene: TRBJ2-6; clone size: few; D gene: TRBD1; CDR3 protein: CGTGVSGANVLTF; CDR3 DNA: TGCGGAACAGGGGTTTCTGGGGCCAACGTCCTGACTTTC
V gene: TRBV5-6; J gene: TRBJ1-1; clone size: -; D gene: -; CDR3 protein: CASSLAGSYTEAFF; CDR3 DNA: TGTGCCAGCAGCTTGGCGGGTAGCTACACTGAAGCTTTCTTT
V gene: TRBV5-1; J gene: TRBJ1-1; clone size: -; D gene: -; CDR3 protein: CASSLVDPGTEAFF; CDR3 DNA: TGCGCCAGCAGCTTGGTGGATCCGGGCACTGAAGCTTTCTTT
V gene: TRBV4-2; J gene: TRBJ2-7; clone size: few; D gene: TRBD2; CDR3 protein: CASSQEGGTSYEQYF; CDR3 DNA: TGTGCCAGCAGCCAAGAGGGGGGGACGAGTTACGAGCAGTACTTC
V gene: TRBV7-9; J gene: TRBJ1-1; clone size: few; D gene: -; CDR3 protein: CASSFKGLNTEAFF; CDR3 DNA: TGTGCCAGCAGCTTTAAGGGCCTGAACACTGAAGCTTTCTTT
V gene: TRBV6-2/TRBV6-3; J gene: TRBJ1-1; clone size: -; D gene: -; CDR3 protein: CASSYSNRATEAFF; CDR3 DNA: TGTGCCAGCAGTTACTCGAATAGGGCCACTGAAGCTTTCTTT
V gene: TRBV7-2; J gene: TRBJ2-3; clone size: -; D gene: -; CDR3 protein: CASSLWGAPDTQYF; CDR3 DNA: TGTGCCAGCAGCCTCTGGGGGGCCCCAGATACGCAGTATTTT
V gene: TRBV20-1; J gene: TRBJ2-6; clone size: once; D gene: -; CDR3 protein: CSARVQAGANVLTF; CDR3 DNA: TGCAGTGCTAGAGTGCAAGCCGGGGCCAACGTCCTGACTTTC
V gene: TRBV7-2; J gene: TRBJ1-6; clone size: few; D gene: -; CDR3 protein: CASSLKQGGSPLHF; CDR3 DNA: TGTGCCAGCAGCTTAAAACAGGGCGGCTCACCCCTCCACTTT
V gene: TRBV6-1; J gene: TRBJ1-1; clone size: -; D gene: -; CDR3 protein: CASFRGPNTEAFF; CDR3 DNA: TGTGCCAGCTTCAGGGGCCCGAACACTGAAGCTTTCTTT
V gene: TRBV7-9; J gene: TRBJ2-5; clone size: few; D gene: -; CDR3 protein: CASSLPMGGGETQYF; CDR3 DNA: TGTGCCAGCAGCTTACCAATGGGGGGTGGAGAGACCCAGTACTTC
V gene: TRBV5-1; J gene: TRBJ2-4; clone size: few; D gene: TRBD2; CDR3 protein: CASATGYTSGGAKNIQYF; CDR3 DNA: TGCGCCAGCGCGACAGGATATACTAGCGGGGGGGCCAAAAACATTCAGTACTTC
V gene: TRBV29-1; J gene: TRBJ1-2; clone size: few; D gene: TRBD1; CDR3 protein: CSVEDQGQMGYTF; CDR3 DNA: TGCAGCGTTGAAGATCAGGGACAGATGGGCTACACCTTC
V gene: TRBV7-8; J gene: TRBJ1-1; clone size: few; D gene: -; CDR3 protein: CASSLVGGYVNTEAFF; CDR3 DNA: TGTGCCAGCAGCTTAGTTGGAGGTTACGTGAACACTGAAGCTTTCTTT
V gene: TRBV7-2; J gene: TRBJ1-2; clone size: many; D gene: TRBD1; CDR3 protein: CASSRQGKGYGYTF; CDR3 DNA: TGTGCCAGCAGCCGACAGGGGAAGGGCTATGGCTACACCTTC
V gene: TRBV13; J gene: TRBJ2-3; clone size: few; D gene: -; CDR3 protein: CASSLLGLSTDTQYF; CDR3 DNA: TGTGCCAGCAGCTTATTGGGCCTTAGCACAGATACGCAGTATTTT
V gene: TRBV5-1; J gene: TRBJ2-7; clone size: many; D gene: -; CDR3 protein: CASSLNGRWEQYF; CDR3 DNA: TGCGCCAGCAGCTTGAATGGGAGATGGGAGCAGTACTTC
V gene: TRBV18; J gene: TRBJ2-7; clone size: few; D gene: -; CDR3 protein: CASSPRSEYEQYF; CDR3 DNA: TGTGCCAGCTCACCACGGTCCGAGTACGAGCAGTACTTC
V gene: TRBV5-1; J gene: TRBJ2-7; clone size: -; D gene: -; CDR3 protein: CASSLLFIDSNYEQYF; CDR3 DNA: TGCGCCAGCAGCTTGTTATTCATAGACAGTAACTACGAGCAGTACTTC
V gene: TRBV4-3; J gene: TRBJ1-6; clone size: many; D gene: -; CDR3 protein: CASSQDGVLNSPLHF; CDR3 DNA: TGCGCCAGCAGCCAAGATGGGGTCCTCAATTCACCCCTCCACTTT
V gene: TRBV15; J gene: TRBJ1-1; clone size: -; D gene: TRBD1; CDR3 protein: CATSPQGAEAFF; CDR3 DNA: TGTGCCACCAGCCCACAGGGGGCTGAAGCTTTCTTT
V gene: TRBV7-7; J gene: TRBJ2-5; clone size: few; D gene: -; CDR3 protein: CASSPGARGWGETQYF; CDR3 DNA: TGTGCCAGCAGCCCGGGTGCGAGGGGGTGGGGAGAGACCCAGTACTTC
V gene: TRBV6-5; J gene: TRBJ2-7; clone size: -; D gene: TRBD1; CDR3 protein: CASSYDRGSSYEQYF; CDR3 DNA: TGTGCCAGCAGTTACGACAGGGGGAGCTCCTACGAGCAGTACTTC
V gene: TRBV28; J gene: TRBJ1-1; clone size: few; D gene: -; CDR3 protein: CASSSHSPNTEAFF; CDR3 DNA: TGTGCCAGCAGTTCCCACAGTCCGAACACTGAAGCTTTCTTT
V gene: TRBV4-2; J gene: TRBJ1-4; clone size: few; D gene: -; CDR3 protein: CASSQDEEKLFF; CDR3 DNA: TGTGCCAGCAGCCAAGATGAGGAAAAACTGTTTTTT
V gene: TRBV6-5; J gene: TRBJ2-5; clone size: few; D gene: TRBD2; CDR3 protein: CASSFLLSGTSQETQYF; CDR3 DNA: TGTGCCAGCAGTTTTCTCCTCTCCGGGACTAGTCAAGAGACCCAGTACTTC
V gene: TRBV9; J gene: TRBJ2-1; clone size: -; D gene: TRBD2; CDR3 protein: CASSTTSGVYNEQFF; CDR3 DNA: TGTGCCAGCAGCACTACTAGCGGGGTCTACAATGAGCAGTTCTTC
V gene: TRBV5-6; J gene: TRBJ2-5; clone size: -; D gene: -; CDR3 protein: CASSLGQGIETQYF; CDR3 DNA: TGTGCCAGCAGCTTGGGGCAGGGGATCGAGACCCAGTACTTC
V gene: TRBV20-1; J gene: TRBJ1-4; clone size: few; D gene: -; CDR3 protein: CSARFREKLFF; CDR3 DNA: TGCAGTGCCCGATTCCGGGAAAAACTGTTTTTT
V gene: TRBV5-6; J gene: TRBJ2-7; clone size: few; D gene: -; CDR3 protein: CASSLAGGTEKNF; CDR3 DNA: TGTGCCAGCAGCTTGGCCGGCGGAACGGAAAAGAACTTC
V gene: TRBV24-1; J gene: TRBJ2-7; clone size: -; D gene: -; CDR3 protein: CAVGGGKYHEQYF; CDR3 DNA: TGTGCCGTAGGGGGGGGAAAGTACCACGAGCAGTACTTC
V gene: TRBV7-2; J gene: TRBJ2-2; clone size: -; D gene: TRBD1; CDR3 protein: CASSLDRVTGELFF; CDR3 DNA: TGTGCCAGCAGCTTGGACAGGGTGACCGGGGAGCTGTTTTTT
V gene: TRBV12-3/TRBV12-4; J gene: TRBJ2-2; clone size: -; D gene: -; CDR3 protein: CASSPGQINTGELFF; CDR3 DNA: TGTGCCAGCAGTCCGGGACAAATTAACACCGGGGAGCTGTTTTTT
V gene: TRBV20-1; J gene: TRBJ2-1; clone size: few; D gene: -; CDR3 protein: CSTSLAPSYNEQFF; CDR3 DNA: TGCAGTACCTCCCTAGCGCCCTCCTACAATGAGCAGTTCTTC
V gene: TRBV5-1; J gene: TRBJ2-1; clone size: -; D gene: TRBD2; CDR3 protein: CASSLARGGFVVGQFF; CDR3 DNA: TGCGCCAGCAGCTTGGCCCGGGGGGGCTTCGTCGTAGGGCAGTTCTTC
V gene: TRBV5-1; J gene: TRBJ2-5; clone size: many; D gene: -; CDR3 protein: CASSPTGGGETQYF; CDR3 DNA: TGCGCCAGCAGCCCCACAGGAGGGGGAGAGACCCAGTACTTC
V gene: TRBV27; J gene: TRBJ1-6; clone size: many; D gene: TRBD1; CDR3 protein: CASSFRTGAWSPLHF; CDR3 DNA: TGTGCCAGCAGTTTTCGGACAGGTGCTTGGTCACCCCTCCACTTT